What follows are 32 T cell receptor beta chains derived from one specimen sequenced in a study of T cell repertoires in cytomegalovirus infection. In TCRdb, the reads were re-called with MiXCR into one record per CDR3 protein. The profile shows under 250,000 distinct CDR3 sequences, 6% to 8% of them singletons. The sequencing sample was made of PBMCs. The receptors come from a human donor in good health (CMV status not recorded). Some clones in this sample may be carry-over from other donors' samples.

The chain has TRBV19 and TRBJ1-1, with a tentative D call TRBD1 (5 bases). Between the trimmed V and J ends, which lost 3 bases and 4 bases, there was a span of 15 bases. This CDR3 is built from 15 residues. From germline, CDR1 is LNHDA and CDR2 SQIVND (reference sequence). CDR3 protein: CASSISGTPGTEAFF. The CDR3 nucleotides are TGTGCCAGTAGTATTAGTGGGACCCCGGGCACTGAAGCTTTCTTT.

In its sample, this clonotype was seen many times. J is TRBJ1-1 and V is TRBV19; D unclear. Trimming pared 5 bases from V and 5 bases from J, leaving 15 bases between. Germline CDR1 LNHDA, CDR2 SQIVND (reference sequence). CDR3 size: 14 residues. The DNA for the CDR3 is TGTGCCAGTAGTCCGAGGGCCCCGAGGACTGAAGCTTTCTTT. Protein product: CASSPRAPRTEAFF.

This clonotype came up many times. The V and J genes are TRBV5-4 and TRBJ2-7; 9 positions match TRBD1. The CDR3 extends over 12 amino acids. Trimming removed 4 bases from V and 6 bases from J; junction bases left unmatched: 2. Germline V gives CDR1 SGHNT, CDR2 YYREEE (reference sequence). CDR3 residues: CASSADRGEQYF. CDR3 in DNA: TGTGCCAGCAGCGCGGACAGGGGCGAGCAGTACTTC.

The gene calls are TRBV28 and TRBJ1-5; weak D call: TRBD1 (5 bases). Germline values: CDR1 MDHEN, CDR2 SYDVKM. This CDR3 has 12 residues. V lost 6 bases, J lost 4 bases, and 7 bases lay in between. In DNA form, the CDR3 reads TGTGCCAGCAGGACAGTTAATCAGCCCCAGCATTTT. It yields the protein CASRTVNQPQHF.

The genes are TRBV29-1 and TRBJ1-5; a possible D gene is TRBD1 (5 bases). Germline V gene sequence: CDR1 SQVTM, CDR2 ANQGSEA. This CDR3 has 11 residues. The V and J ends lost 0 bases and 16 bases respectively, with 13 bases between them. CDR3 sequence: CSVEEGEVPHF. In nucleotides, the CDR3 is TGCAGCGTTGAAGAAGGGGAGGTTCCACATTTT.

The count of this clonotype is one. The chain recombines TRBV5-1 with TRBJ2-2; TRBD1 or TRBD2 may be the D gene (5 bases each). Germline V lookup: CDR1 SGHRS, CDR2 YFSETQ. V gave up 3 bases and J gave up 4 bases, with 10 bases separating them. The CDR3 is made up of 14 amino acids. CDR3 amino acids: CASSWDGITGELFF. The CDR3 DNA reads as TGCGCCAGCAGCTGGGACGGTATCACCGGGGAGCTGTTTTTT.

This clonotype appeared many times. V and J are TRBV11-1 and TRBJ2-7, with D possibly being TRBD1 or TRBD2 (5 bases each). Trimming pared 6 bases from V and 9 bases from J, leaving 24 bases between. CDR1 and CDR2 from the germline V gene are SGHAT and FQDESV (reference sequence). The CDR3 has 15 amino acids. CDR3: CASRPPGATTVVQYF. CDR3 DNA: TGTGCCAGCAGGCCACCCGGGGCCACCACCGTGGTGCAGTACTTC.

This clonotype has at least ten counts. V is TRBV6-5 and J is TRBJ1-3; a possible D gene is TRBD1 (5 bases). The V and J ends lost 2 bases and 1 base respectively, with 9 bases between them. The CDR3 loop spans 15 amino acids. Germline CDR1 reads MNHEY; CDR2 reads SVGAGI. In DNA, the CDR3 is TGTGCCAGCAGTTACGCCCGGACATCTGGAAACACCATATATTTT. Translating it yields CASSYARTSGNTIYF.

V and J are TRBV28 and TRBJ2-5; perhaps D is TRBD1 or TRBD2 (5 bases each). There are 15 residues in the CDR3. Germline CDR1 MDHEN, CDR2 SYDVKM. The CDR3 nucleotides read TGTGTAATAGGAGCCCCGGGGCGGATCCAAGAGACCCAGTACTTC. This encodes CVIGAPGRIQETQYF.

This clonotype was counted at least ten times. The chain carries TRBV7-2 and TRBJ2-2; no definite D call. Germline assignment: CDR1 SGHTA and CDR2 FQGNSA. The V end lost 3 bases, the J end lost 6 bases, and 5 bases lay between the germline ends. This CDR3 comprises 12 residues. The CDR3 coding sequence is TGTGCCAGCAGCTTTAGGGCCGGGGAGCTGTTTTTT. It is translated as CASSFRAGELFF. The full variable domain, with the rest looked up from reference TRBV7-2 and TRBJ2-2, is GAGVSQSPSNKVTEKGKDVELRCDPISGHTALYWYRQSLGQGLEFLIYFQGNSAPDKSGLPSDRFSAERTGGSVSTLTIQRTQQEDSAVYLCASSFRAGELFFGEGSRLTVL.

This clonotype was counted many times. V usage is TRBV29-1 and J usage is TRBJ1-1; D unresolved. This CDR3 has 17 amino acids. V dropped 5 bases and J dropped 0 bases, with 22 bases sitting between them. Germline lookup yields CDR1 SQVTM and CDR2 ANQGSEA. CDR3 in DNA: TGCAGCGTTCCCCATCAAAAGGGTACAAATATGAACACTGAAGCTTTCTTT. Its translation is CSVPHQKGTNMNTEAFF.

This clonotype has a count of ten or more. The V and J genes are TRBV6-5 and TRBJ2-3; 12 bases fit TRBD2. The V gene end was trimmed by 4 bases and the J gene end by 4 bases; junction bases not matched to a gene: 3. This CDR3 has 15 amino acids. Germline values: CDR1 MNHEY, CDR2 SVGAGI. This CDR3 is CASSSTSGGPDTQYF. In DNA form, the CDR3 reads TGTGCCAGCAGTTCGACTAGCGGGGGACCAGATACGCAGTATTTT.

This clonotype came up many times. This rearrangement joins TRBV7-9 to TRBJ2-3; possible D gene TRBD2, 6 bases. V gave up 2 bases and J gave up 2 bases, with 14 bases separating them. CDR3 size: 16 residues. The germline gives CDR1 SEHNR, CDR2 FQNEAQ (reference sequence). DNA of the CDR3: TGTGCCAGCAGCTTAAAGGCCACTAGCCTCACAGATACGCAGTATTTT. Encoded protein: CASSLKATSLTDTQYF.

This clonotype was seen at least ten times. This chain joins TRBV12-3 or TRBV12-4 and TRBJ1-1; weak D call: TRBD1 (6 bases). The CDR3 covers 14 residues. The germline V and J ends were trimmed by 6 bases and 4 bases, with 15 bases remaining between them. CDR3 region: CASRLRQAGTEAFF. In DNA form, the CDR3 reads TGTGCCAGCAGACTTCGACAGGCGGGCACTGAAGCTTTCTTT.

The table lists this clonotype with many counts. The rearrangement uses TRBV19 and TRBJ2-1; 7 nucleotides line up with TRBD1. V was pared by 4 bases and J by 0 bases, with 3 bases of the junction left unmatched. Germline V gene data show CDR1 as LNHDA and CDR2 as SQIVND (reference sequence). This CDR3 spans 15 amino acids. The CDR3 here is CASSTTGYSYNEQFF. The DNA of the CDR3 is TGTGCCAGTAGTACGACAGGGTACTCCTACAATGAGCAGTTCTTC.

The table lists this clonotype with many counts. CDR3 bases: TGTGCCAGCAGCTCCGACAGGTGGGCCTATGGCTACACCTTC. The encoded protein is CASSSDRWAYGYTF. This rearrangement joins TRBV7-2 to TRBJ1-2; TRBD1 might be the D (6 bases). The CDR3 spans 14 residues. V was cut by 4 bases and J by 4 bases, with 13 bases left in between. Looked up from germline, CDR1 is SGHTA and CDR2 is FQGNSA.

Ten or more counts support this clonotype. V gene TRBV25-1 combines with J gene TRBJ2-6; D possibly corresponds to TRBD2 (6 bases). CDR1 is MGHDK and CDR2 is SYGVNS in the germline V gene. This CDR3 spans 16 amino acids. V lost 3 bases to trimming and J lost 1 base, with 10 bases between them. The CDR3, as DNA: TGTGCCAGCAGTGATTCCGGGAGTTCTGGGGCCAACGTCCTGACTTTC. Encoded protein: CASSDSGSSGANVLTF.

Ten or more counts support this clonotype. The chain joins TRBV28 to TRBJ1-6; D remains unclear. The CDR3 consists of 13 residues. With 8 bases removed from V and 8 bases from J, the gap between germline ends came to 13 bases. The germline CDR1 and CDR2 sequences are MDHEN and SYDVKM. This chain's CDR3 is CASQRVKDSPLHF. CDR3 bases: TGTGCCAGCCAGAGGGTCAAAGATTCACCCCTCCACTTT.

This clonotype was seen only a few times. V usage is TRBV6-5 and J usage is TRBJ1-2; D is undetermined. CDR3 size: 18 residues. Germline V gives CDR1 MNHEY, CDR2 SVGAGI. The V and J ends lost 2 bases and 5 bases respectively, with 24 bases between them. The CDR3 DNA reads TGTGCCAGCAGTTACCTCGGGCCGGGTACTTTCACTGAGTATGGCTACACCTTC. Its translation: CASSYLGPGTFTEYGYTF.

This clonotype was seen a few times. V and J are TRBV9 and TRBJ2-4; 8 bases are shared with TRBD1. From germline, CDR1 is SGDLS and CDR2 YYNGEE. This CDR3 spans 14 amino acids. Unmatched junction bases numbered 7, after V lost 3 bases and J lost 8 bases. The CDR3 is CASSAGTGLDIQYF. CDR3 bases: TGTGCCAGCAGCGCCGGGACAGGCCTTGACATTCAGTACTTC.

This clonotype was observed many times. This chain uses TRBV2 with TRBJ1-4, with D hard to call. CDR1 is SNHLY and CDR2 is FYNNEI in the germline V gene. The CDR3 totals 13 residues. Deletions cut 8 bases from V and 1 base from J, with 8 bases between. The CDR3 DNA sequence: TGTGCCAGCTCCCCCGGAACTAATGAAAAACTGTTTTTT. It is translated as CASSPGTNEKLFF.

This clonotype showed up many times. The V and J genes are TRBV5-1 and TRBJ1-2; D is uncertain. Trimming took 0 bases from V and 1 from J, leaving 16 bases between them. Germline loops: CDR1 SGHRS, CDR2 YFSETQ. CDR3 length: 17 amino acids. CDR3 DNA sequence: TGCGCCAGCAGCTTGGCCTACAGTTACCACTTTAACTATGGCTACACCTTC. Amino acids: CASSLAYSYHFNYGYTF. The complete variable domain, with remaining parts taken from reference TRBV5-1 and TRBJ1-2, reads KAGVTQTPRYLIKTRGQQVTLSCSPISGHRSVSWYQQTPGQGLQFLFEYFSETQRNKGNFPGRFSGRQFSNSRSEMNVSTLELGDSALYLCASSLAYSYHFNYGYTFGSGTRLTVV.

This clonotype was observed many times. The V and J genes are TRBV20-1 and TRBJ1-2; possibly TRBD1 for D (5 bases). CDR3 length equals 16 residues. Looked up from germline, CDR1 is DFQATT and CDR2 is SNEGSKA (reference sequence). The V gene lost 5 bases and the J gene lost 3 bases, with 22 bases spanning the gap. CDR3 coding DNA: TGCAGTGCTTTGGGGACGGGTTCCACCGACTACTATGGCTACACCTTC. This sequence encodes CSALGTGSTDYYGYTF.

The chain is built from TRBV4-3 and TRBJ2-1; the match to TRBD2 covers 10 bases. CDR1 is LGHNA, CDR2 YSLEER, per germline. The V and J ends lost 4 bases and 7 bases, in that order; junction bases with no gene match: 7. This CDR3 is built from 15 residues. The chain's CDR3 is CASSLERGGWNEQFF. The CDR3 region has the DNA TGCGCCAGCAGCCTCGAGCGGGGGGGCTGGAATGAGCAGTTCTTC.

J is TRBJ2-3 and V is TRBV4-1; no firm D call. V lost 0 bases, J lost 5 bases, and 9 bases lay in between. The CDR3 has 14 residues. Per germline, CDR1 MGHRA and CDR2 YSYEKL. The CDR3 loop reads CASSQDNRRDTQYF. CDR3 DNA: TGCGCCAGCAGCCAAGATAACCGGAGAGATACGCAGTATTTT.

The genes are TRBV12-3 or TRBV12-4 and TRBJ2-2; D is ambiguous. V shed 2 bases and J shed 8 bases, with 9 bases lying between them. This CDR3 has 13 amino acids. In DNA form, the CDR3 reads TGTGCCAGCAGTTTACCAAGACCGGGGGAGCTGTTTTTT. Its protein is CASSLPRPGELFF.

In its sample, this clonotype was seen a few times. The chain combines TRBV28 with TRBJ1-5, with D unresolved. Looked up from germline, CDR1 is MDHEN and CDR2 is SYDVKM. Trimming left V 8 bases short and J 0 bases short, with 11 bases between. The CDR3 length is 14 residues. The CDR3 sequence is CASHSGYSNQPQHF. Written as DNA, the CDR3 is TGTGCCAGCCATTCCGGGTATAGCAATCAGCCCCAGCATTTT.

There are many counts of this clonotype. The chain has TRBV11-1 and TRBJ1-5; D is undetermined. CDR1 is SGHAT and CDR2 is FQDESV in the germline V gene (reference sequence). The ends were cut back, 0 bases at V and 5 bases at J, with 5 bases in the middle. The CDR3 runs to 13 residues. The CDR3 DNA follows: TGTGCCAGCAGCTTAGCGAGGGATCAGCCCCAGCATTTT. Its translation: CASSLARDQPQHF.

This clonotype was observed many times. The rearrangement uses TRBV28 and TRBJ2-3; the D gene is possibly TRBD1 (6 bases). Trimming cost V 7 bases and J 4 bases, with 15 bases left between them. The CDR3 has 14 residues. The germline gives CDR1 MDHEN, CDR2 SYDVKM. In nucleotides, the CDR3 is TGTGCCAGCAAACGTCACAGGGAAGCAGATACGCAGTATTTT. This gives the protein CASKRHREADTQYF. The full variable domain, in which reference TRBV28 and TRBJ2-3 provide the parts outside the CDR3, is DVKVTQSSRYLVKRTGEKVFLECVQDMDHENMFWYRQDPGLGLRLIYFSYDVKMKEKGDIPEGYSVSREKKERFSLILESASTNQTSMYLCASKRHREADTQYFGPGTRLTVL.

This clonotype has a count of ten or more. This chain joins TRBV7-2 and TRBJ2-1, with 8 bases identical to TRBD2. With 3 bases clipped from V and 15 bases from J, the junction kept 7 bases outside the gene matches. CDR3 length: 12 amino acids. The germline V gene encodes CDR1 SGHTA and CDR2 FQGNSA. CDR3 sequence reads: CASSLAGGRAFF. In DNA form, the CDR3 reads TGTGCCAGCAGCTTGGCGGGGGGTCGGGCGTTCTTC.

This clonotype has a count of ten or more. The chain has TRBV18 and TRBJ2-4; D ambiguous. CDR1 and CDR2 from the germline V gene are KGHSH and LQKENI. The CDR3 covers 16 residues. V shed 8 bases and J shed 7 bases, with 24 bases lying between them. Here the CDR3 reads CASASKNDAYENIQYF. Here the CDR3 DNA reads TGTGCCAGCGCCTCTAAAAATGACGCCTATGAGAACATTCAGTACTTC. The whole variable domain, remainder taken from reference TRBV18 and TRBJ2-4, is NAGVMQNPRHLVRRRGQEARLRCSPMKGHSHVYWYRQLPEEGLKFMVYLQKENIIDESGMPKERFSAEFPKEGPSILRIQQVVRGDSAAYFCASASKNDAYENIQYFGAGTRLSVL.

This clonotype has a handful of counts. The chain combines TRBV20-1 with TRBJ2-3, with 8 bases that match TRBD2. The CDR3 runs 15 residues. The germline V gene encodes CDR1 DFQATT and CDR2 SNEGSKA (reference sequence). Trimming at V came to 3 bases and at J to 3 bases, leaving 8 bases not matched to a gene. The CDR3 DNA follows: TGCAGTGCTAGCGGGTGGGAGCGGGGGACAGATACGCAGTATTTT. It specifies CSASGWERGTDTQYF.